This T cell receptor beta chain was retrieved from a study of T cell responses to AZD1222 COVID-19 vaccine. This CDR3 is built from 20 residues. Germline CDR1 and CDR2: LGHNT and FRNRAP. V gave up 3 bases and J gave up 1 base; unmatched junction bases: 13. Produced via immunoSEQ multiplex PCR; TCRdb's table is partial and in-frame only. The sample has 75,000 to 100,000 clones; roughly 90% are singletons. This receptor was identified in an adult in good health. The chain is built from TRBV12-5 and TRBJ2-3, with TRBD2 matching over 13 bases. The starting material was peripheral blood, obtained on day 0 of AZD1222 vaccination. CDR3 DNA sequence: TGTGCTAGTGGTTTACTAGGGACTAGCGGGATAGGGGGGGGCACAGATACGCAGTATTTT. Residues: CASGLLGTSGIGGGTDTQYF.